Sequencing of this T cell receptor beta chain was carried out in a study of T cells after somatic rescue of genetic block. The germline V gene has CDR1 MRHNA and CDR2 SNTAGT. CDR3 length: 14 amino acids. The V gene lost 5 bases and the J gene lost 2 bases, with 12 bases spanning the gap. Profiling relied on immunoSEQ multiplex PCR, and the TCRdb table lists in-frame clones only, not all of them. This sample has some 13,000 clones; around 70% occur once, and the top ten carry under 25%. The sequence was collected from a boy between 10 and 17 years old. The material sequenced was peripheral blood mononuclear cells (PBMCs). The chain is built from TRBV6-4 and TRBJ1-2, with D possibly being TRBD1 (5 bases). CDR3 nucleotides: TGTGCCAGCAGTTACGAAGGGGCCAACTATGGCTACACCTTC. It codes for CASSYEGANYGYTF.